The 21 T cell receptor beta chains given below trace back to one sample, sequenced in a study of beta chain features in type 1 diabetes. The isolated RNA, all of it, was reverse transcribed, so expressed TCRB transcripts were what got sequenced. Some clones are missing from TCRdb's copy, which holds only in-frame ones; the method was immunoSEQ multiplex PCR. The data contain roughly 450,000 clones, roughly an eighth of them singletons. The sequenced material came from naive CD4+ T cells from blood. The receptors stem from a woman aged 18 to 35 in good health.

The rearrangement uses TRBV2 and TRBJ1-1; D is perhaps TRBD1 (5 bases). In germline, CDR1 is SNHLY, CDR2 FYNNEI. V was pared by 10 bases and J by 2 bases, with 14 bases between. The CDR3 consists of 13 residues. The CDR3 DNA sequence: TGTGCCACCGGATTCAGGGTTAACACTGAAGCTTTCTTT. Protein: CATGFRVNTEAFF.

This chain links TRBV14 with TRBJ2-7; D is uncertain. CDR1 and CDR2 from the germline V gene are SGHDN and FVKESK. V lost 0 bases and J 6 bases, leaving 9 bases between the germline ends. This CDR3 has 13 residues. The CDR3 reads CASSQDLSSEQYV. For the CDR3, the DNA is TGTGCCAGCAGCCAAGATTTATCGTCCGAGCAGTACGTC.

In its sample, this clone was seen a few times. The chain links TRBV9 to TRBJ2-6; weak D call: TRBD2 (5 bases). V gave up 4 bases and J gave up 1 base, with 12 bases separating them. From germline, CDR1 is SGDLS and CDR2 YYNGEE. The CDR3 is 16 residues long. The DNA for the CDR3 is TGTGCCAGCAGCCTCTCCGGAGGATCTGGGGCCAACGTCCTGACTTTC. It codes for CASSLSGGSGANVLTF.

CDR3 sequence: CASSLSPGTQYF. The CDR3 region has the DNA TGTGCCAGCAGCTTGTCCCCAGGAACGCAGTATTTT. The chain uses TRBV5-4 and TRBJ2-3, with no clear D. The CDR3 consists of 12 residues. Looked up from germline, CDR1 is SGHNT and CDR2 is YYREEE (reference sequence). Between the trimmed V and J ends, which lost 1 base and 9 bases, there was a span of 9 bases.

The chain links TRBV28 to TRBJ1-2; D unclear. The CDR3 runs to 11 residues. Trimming pared 8 bases from V and 4 bases from J, leaving 8 bases between. From germline, CDR1 is MDHEN and CDR2 SYDVKM. The CDR3 bases are TGTGCCAGCGCTAAGCTCTATGGCTACACCTTC. Translating it yields CASAKLYGYTF.

This clone was observed a handful of times. V and J are TRBV5-1 and TRBJ2-1, with D perhaps TRBD1 or TRBD2 (5 bases each). This CDR3 comprises 16 residues. Germline CDR1 SGHRS, CDR2 YFSETQ. V lost 2 bases, J lost 6 bases, and 18 bases lay in between. CDR3 amino acids: CASSLDPWGSTNEQFF. The CDR3 DNA is TGCGCCAGCAGCTTAGATCCTTGGGGGTCCACCAATGAGCAGTTCTTC.

This rearrangement joins TRBV30 to TRBJ1-5; 12 bases agree with TRBD1. The CDR3 sequence is 19 residues long. Trimming took 4 bases from V and 3 from J; bases not matched to a gene: 16. CDR1 and CDR2 from the germline V gene are GTSNPN and SVGIG (reference sequence). The CDR3 DNA reads TGTGCCTGGAAACCCGGGACAGGGGGCGGTTTGGATCCCAATCAGCCCCAGCATTTT. It encodes CAWKPGTGGGLDPNQPQHF.

This clone was observed a handful of times. The chain carries TRBV13 and TRBJ1-4, with unresolved D. Trimming pared 3 bases from V and 0 bases from J, leaving 14 bases between. The germline V gene encodes CDR1 PRHDT and CDR2 FYEKMQ (reference sequence). The CDR3 covers 17 residues. The DNA for the CDR3 is TGTGCCAGCAGCTTGAGGTCCGACGGTGCAACTAATGAAAAACTGTTTTTT. Protein sequence: CASSLRSDGATNEKLFF.

The sample holds a few counts of this clone. CDR3 in amino acids: CASNEPDRGEDTQYF. DNA of the CDR3: TGTGCCAGCAACGAACCCGACAGGGGAGAAGATACGCAGTATTTT. This chain connects TRBV14 to TRBJ2-3; 8 bases map to TRBD1. There are 15 residues in the CDR3. Germline V CDR1 and CDR2: SGHDN, FVKESK. With V trimmed by 7 bases and J by 5 bases, 11 bases remained unmatched.

V and J are TRBV4-1 and TRBJ2-3; 8 nucleotides line up with TRBD2. Germline V gives CDR1 MGHRA, CDR2 YSYEKL. V gave up 1 base and J gave up 4 bases; unmatched junction bases: 13. CDR3 length equals 18 residues. The CDR3 protein is CASSQAATGGALADTQYF. For the CDR3, the DNA is TGCGCCAGCAGCCAAGCAGCAACCGGGGGGGCCCTGGCAGATACGCAGTATTTT.

This clone was seen a handful of times. The rearrangement links TRBV5-6 to TRBJ2-5, with D uncertain. The CDR3 sequence is 14 residues long. V was trimmed by 1 base and J by 1 base, leaving 8 bases between them. The germline CDR1 and CDR2 sequences are SGHDT and YYEEEE. CDR3 sequence: CASSLSFAQETQYF. DNA of the CDR3: TGTGCCAGCAGCTTGAGCTTTGCCCAAGAGACCCAGTACTTC.

The chain is built from TRBV11-2 and TRBJ2-1; 10 bases fit TRBD2. The V gene end was trimmed by 6 bases and the J gene end by 1 base; junction bases not matched to a gene: 3. CDR1 and CDR2 from the germline V gene are SGHAT and FQNNGV. There are 15 residues in the CDR3. In DNA form, the CDR3 reads TGTGCCAGCAGTTTACTAGCGGGGTCCTACAATGAGCAGTTCTTC. The encoded protein is CASSLLAGSYNEQFF.

This clone has only a few counts. The chain is built from TRBV30 and TRBJ2-6, with D unclear. V lost 1 base, J lost 4 bases, and 14 bases lay in between. Germline V gene lookup returns CDR1 GTSNPN and CDR2 SVGIG (reference sequence). This CDR3 contains 16 residues. The CDR3 reads CAWSDPTRAGANVLTF. The CDR3 DNA reads TGTGCCTGGAGTGACCCGACAAGGGCCGGGGCCAACGTCCTGACTTTC. Full variable domain (outside the CDR3, taken from reference TRBV30 and TRBJ2-6): SQTIHQWPATLVQPVGSPLSLECTVEGTSNPNLYWYRQAAGRGLQLLFYSVGIGQISSEVPQNLSASRPQDRQFILSSKKLLLSDSGFYLCAWSDPTRAGANVLTFGAGSRLTVL.

The sample holds a few counts of this clone. The rearrangement joins TRBV19 to TRBJ2-3, with a tentative D call TRBD2 (5 bases). V was pared by 3 bases and J by 2 bases, with 12 bases between. The CDR3 is 15 residues long. The germline gives CDR1 LNHDA, CDR2 SQIVND (reference sequence). CDR3 bases: TGTGCCAGTAGTATTAGGACTGGCCCCACAGATACGCAGTATTTT. Encoded protein: CASSIRTGPTDTQYF.

The chain links TRBV18 to TRBJ2-5, with TRBD1 as a possible D gene (5 bases). CDR3 length: 15 amino acids. The germline V and J ends were trimmed by 3 bases and 1 base, with 12 bases remaining between them. Germline V gene sequence: CDR1 KGHSH, CDR2 LQKENI. The CDR3 loop is CASSPMQGPQETQYF. The CDR3 DNA reads as TGTGCCAGCTCACCGATGCAGGGTCCCCAAGAGACCCAGTACTTC.

This clone turned up a few times. The genes are TRBV10-3 and TRBJ2-3, with D uncertain. This CDR3 contains 12 residues. With 11 bases removed from V and 1 base from J, the gap between germline ends came to 10 bases. The V gene's germline CDR1 is ENHRY and CDR2 SYGVKD. The CDR3 DNA reads as TGTGCCCCACCTAGGGGCACAGATACGCAGTATTTT. Encoded protein: CAPPRGTDTQYF.

This clone turned up a few times. The CDR3 coding sequence is TGTGCCACCAGCAACACGAGGGGGGTTGGCTACACCTTC. Its translation is CATSNTRGVGYTF. This chain uses TRBV15 with TRBJ1-2; D might be TRBD1 (6 bases). The CDR3 runs 13 residues. Germline CDR1 and CDR2: LNHNV and YYDKDF (reference sequence). Deletions cut 4 bases from V and 7 bases from J, with 13 bases between.

The chain combines TRBV5-4 with TRBJ2-3; maybe TRBD1 (6 bases). Per the germline V gene, CDR1 is SGHNT and CDR2 is YYREEE (reference sequence). This CDR3 is 14 amino acids long. The V end lost 2 bases, the J end lost 2 bases, and 9 bases lay between the germline ends. DNA of the CDR3: TGTGCCAGCAGCTTCACAGGGATCACAGATACGCAGTATTTT. Its translation: CASSFTGITDTQYF.

This clone has only a few counts. The V call is TRBV5-1, the J call TRBJ2-2; 10 bases are shared with TRBD2. V lost 2 bases, J lost 4 bases, and 2 bases stayed unmatched. There are 15 residues in the CDR3. The germline CDR1 and CDR2 sequences are SGHRS and YFSETQ. The CDR3 sequence: CASSFGLAATGELFF. CDR3 in DNA: TGCGCCAGCAGCTTCGGACTAGCGGCCACCGGGGAGCTGTTTTTT.

This clone was detected only a few times. The chain combines TRBV4-3 with TRBJ2-5, with TRBD1 as a possible D gene (7 bases). Germline CDR1 reads LGHNA; CDR2 reads YSLEER. The CDR3 length is 15 residues. Trimming cost V 0 bases and J 7 bases, with 15 bases left between them. The CDR3 reads CASSQEAGGGGTQYF. The DNA for the CDR3 is TGCGCCAGCAGCCAAGAGGCAGGGGGAGGTGGGACCCAGTACTTC.

V usage is TRBV4-2 and J usage is TRBJ1-2; 9 bases line up with TRBD1. The germline V gene encodes CDR1 LGHNA and CDR2 YNFKEQ. The J segment lost 8 bases and the V segment lost 0 bases, leaving 10 bases of the junction unmatched. The CDR3 is 16 amino acids. The CDR3 DNA is TGTGCCAGCAGCCAAGAGGGTAACAGGGGGCACGGAGGCTACACCTTC. It codes for CASSQEGNRGHGGYTF.